This TCR beta chain comes out of a study of T-cell memory formation after mild COVID-19. The study, taken as a whole, reports: The appearance of some responding clones in pre-infection memory suggested that cross-reactive memory joined. Contracting clones from day 15 to 85 showed balanced CD4/CD8; later expanders favored CD4+. In second-wave clones peaking day 37, SARS-CoV-2 specificity remained unconfirmed.

The CDR3 is 17 residues long. With V trimmed by 0 bases and J by 4 bases, 8 bases remained unmatched. Germline CDR1 SGHNT, CDR2 YENEEA. Via MiXCR, TCRdb re-called the 5' RACE reads, giving one row per CDR3 protein. Of about 620,000 distinct CDR3 sequences listed, around 17% were seen once; the top ten hold approximately 12%. In the case of this clonotype: Its antigen is unknown.

The source is an adult woman who had mild COVID-19 (a few samples of this study predate the infection). Cell type and time point are not known. The sequenced sample consisted of PBMCs or a T cell subset sorted from them (not recorded which). The gene calls are TRBV11-3 and TRBJ2-1, with TRBD2 matching over 8 bases. CDR3 region: CASSLESASGLYNEQFF. Written as DNA, the CDR3 is TGTGCCAGCAGCTTAGAGTCGGCTAGCGGGCTTTACAATGAGCAGTTCTTC.